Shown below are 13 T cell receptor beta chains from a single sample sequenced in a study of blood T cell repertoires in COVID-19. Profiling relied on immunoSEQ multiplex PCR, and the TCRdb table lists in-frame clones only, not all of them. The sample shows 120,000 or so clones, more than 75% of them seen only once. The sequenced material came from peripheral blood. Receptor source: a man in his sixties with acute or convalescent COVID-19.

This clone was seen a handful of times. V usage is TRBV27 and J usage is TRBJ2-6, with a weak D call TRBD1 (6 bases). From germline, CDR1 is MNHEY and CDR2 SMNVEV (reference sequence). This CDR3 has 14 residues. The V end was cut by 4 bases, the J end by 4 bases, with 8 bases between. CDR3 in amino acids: CASSWGRGANVLTF. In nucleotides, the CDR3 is TGTGCCAGCAGTTGGGGGCGGGGGGCCAACGTCCTGACTTTC.

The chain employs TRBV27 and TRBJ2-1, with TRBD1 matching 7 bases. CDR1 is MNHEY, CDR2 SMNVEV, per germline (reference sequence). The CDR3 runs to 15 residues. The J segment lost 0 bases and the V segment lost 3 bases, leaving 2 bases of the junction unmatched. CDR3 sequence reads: CASSLTGSSYNEQFF. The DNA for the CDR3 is TGTGCCAGCAGTTTGACAGGGAGCTCCTACAATGAGCAGTTCTTC.

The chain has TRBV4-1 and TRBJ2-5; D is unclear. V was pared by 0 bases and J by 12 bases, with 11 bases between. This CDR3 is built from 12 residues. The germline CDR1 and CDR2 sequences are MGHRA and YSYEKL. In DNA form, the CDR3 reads TGCGCCAGCAGCCAAGATGAAGTGAGAAAGTACTTC. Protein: CASSQDEVRKYF.

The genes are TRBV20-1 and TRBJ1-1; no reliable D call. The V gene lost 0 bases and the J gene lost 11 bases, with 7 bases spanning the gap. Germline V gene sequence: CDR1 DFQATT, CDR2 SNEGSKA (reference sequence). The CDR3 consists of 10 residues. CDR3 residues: CSARDFLAFF. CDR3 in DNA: TGCAGTGCTAGAGATTTTCTGGCTTTCTTT.

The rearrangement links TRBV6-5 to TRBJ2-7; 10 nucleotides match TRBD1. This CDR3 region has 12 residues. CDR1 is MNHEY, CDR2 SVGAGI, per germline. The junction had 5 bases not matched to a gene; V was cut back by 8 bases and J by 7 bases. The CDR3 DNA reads TGTGCCAGCGGGGGACAGGGGTGGGAGCAGTACTTC. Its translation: CASGGQGWEQYF.

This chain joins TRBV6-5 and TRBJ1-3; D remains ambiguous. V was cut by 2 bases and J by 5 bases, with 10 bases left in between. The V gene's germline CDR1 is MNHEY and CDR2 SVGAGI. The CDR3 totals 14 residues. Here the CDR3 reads CASSYGQRRNTIYF. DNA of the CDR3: TGTGCCAGCAGTTACGGTCAGCGAAGAAACACCATATATTTT.

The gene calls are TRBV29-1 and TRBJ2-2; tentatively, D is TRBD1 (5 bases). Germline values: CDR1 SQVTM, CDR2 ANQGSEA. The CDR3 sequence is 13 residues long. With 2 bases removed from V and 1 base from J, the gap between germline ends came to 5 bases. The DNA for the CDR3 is TGCAGCGTTGAACAGGGGAACACCGGGGAGCTGTTTTTT. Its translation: CSVEQGNTGELFF.

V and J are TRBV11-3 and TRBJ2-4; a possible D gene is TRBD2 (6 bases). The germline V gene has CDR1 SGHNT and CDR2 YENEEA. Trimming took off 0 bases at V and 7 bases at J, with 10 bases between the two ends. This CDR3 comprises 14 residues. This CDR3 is CASSLERSGNIQYF. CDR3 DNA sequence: TGTGCCAGCAGCTTAGAGCGCAGCGGGAACATTCAGTACTTC.

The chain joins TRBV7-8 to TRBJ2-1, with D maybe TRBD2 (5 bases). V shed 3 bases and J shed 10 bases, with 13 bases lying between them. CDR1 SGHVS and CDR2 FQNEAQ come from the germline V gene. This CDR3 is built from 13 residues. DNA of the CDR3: TGTGCCAGCAGCTTCGGCTGGACTTGGGAGCAGTTCTTC. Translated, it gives CASSFGWTWEQFF.

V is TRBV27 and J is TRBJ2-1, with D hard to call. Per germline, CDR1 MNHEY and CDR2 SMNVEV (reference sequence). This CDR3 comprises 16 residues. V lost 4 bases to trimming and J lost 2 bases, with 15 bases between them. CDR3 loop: CASSYPERLPYNEQFF. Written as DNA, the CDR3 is TGTGCCAGCAGTTACCCCGAGAGGCTGCCCTACAATGAGCAGTTCTTC.

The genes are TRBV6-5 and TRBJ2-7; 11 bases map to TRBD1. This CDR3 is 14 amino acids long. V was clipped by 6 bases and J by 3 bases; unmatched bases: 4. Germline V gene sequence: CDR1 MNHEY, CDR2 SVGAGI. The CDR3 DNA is TGTGCCAGCAGAATCGGGACAGGGGGCTACGAGCAGTACTTC. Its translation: CASRIGTGGYEQYF.

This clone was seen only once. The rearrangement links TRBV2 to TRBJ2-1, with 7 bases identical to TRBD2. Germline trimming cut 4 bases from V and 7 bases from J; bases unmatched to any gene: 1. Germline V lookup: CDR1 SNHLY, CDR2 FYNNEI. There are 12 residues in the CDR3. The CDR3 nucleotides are TGTGCCAGCAGTGTGGGGGGGAATGAGCAGTTCTTC. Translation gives CASSVGGNEQFF.

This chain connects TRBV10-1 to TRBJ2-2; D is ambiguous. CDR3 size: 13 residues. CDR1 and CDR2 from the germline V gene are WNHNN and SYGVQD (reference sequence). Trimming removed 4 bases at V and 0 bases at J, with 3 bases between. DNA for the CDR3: TGCGCCAGCAGTGCTCCGAACACCGGGGAGCTGTTTTTT. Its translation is CASSAPNTGELFF.